The 25 T cell receptor beta chains below were found in one sample sequenced in a study of monozygotic twins with inflammatory bowel disease. TCRdb reprocessed the 5' RACE reads and stores each CDR3 protein as one record, lacking DNA. This sample's table reports around 190,000 distinct CDR3 sequences. Sequencing was done on a sample of blood. The receptors here all came from a human donor with ulcerative colitis or Crohn's disease, or a healthy co-twin of an affected twin (not recorded which).

The chain uses TRBV5-1 and TRBJ2-2; the D gene TCRdb calls, TRBD1, cannot be checked with no DNA. CDR3 length equals 14 residues. The germline V gene encodes CDR1 SGHRS and CDR2 YFSETQ. The CDR3 here is CASSLQGHTGELFF.

The chain has TRBV11-2 and TRBJ2-1; the TRBD2 assignment by TCRdb is unverifiable without DNA. Germline CDR1 and CDR2: SGHAT and FQNNGV. The CDR3 has 20 amino acids. The chain's CDR3 is CASSSRDRASGGRRSNEQFF.

The V call is TRBV5-1, the J call TRBJ1-1. The CDR3 is 14 residues long. Germline lookup yields CDR1 SGHRS and CDR2 YFSETQ. CDR3 in amino acids: CASSPGTLGTEAFF.

This sequence joins TRBV12-3 or TRBV12-4 and TRBJ2-4. This CDR3 is 13 amino acids long. The CDR3 region is CASSNWVENIQYF.

The genes are TRBV9 and TRBJ2-3. This CDR3 contains 16 residues. Per the germline V gene, CDR1 is SGDLS and CDR2 is YYNGEE. CDR3 sequence: CASSVVGGISTDTQYF.

This chain joins TRBV5-1 and TRBJ2-1. Germline V gene data show CDR1 as SGHRS and CDR2 as YFSETQ. The CDR3 is 13 residues long. CDR3 region: CASSSGSYNDQFF.

The chain has TRBV10-3 and TRBJ2-5. Germline CDR1 and CDR2: ENHRY and SYGVKD. CDR3 size: 13 residues. Here the CDR3 reads CAISEVPRETQYF.

CDR3: CASSSDSGLNEQYF. The chain links TRBV7-9 to TRBJ2-7; TCRdb's D call, TRBD1, is unchecked because there is no DNA. CDR1 SEHNR and CDR2 FQNEAQ come from the germline V gene (reference sequence). CDR3 size: 14 residues.

The chain's CDR3 is CASSLSSADNEQFF. The chain uses TRBV7-6 and TRBJ2-1; the D call from TCRdb, TRBD2, cannot be confirmed without DNA. The CDR3 loop spans 14 amino acids. Per germline, CDR1 SGHVS and CDR2 FNYEAQ.

V and J are TRBV7-2 and TRBJ1-5; there is no DNA to check the TCRdb D call of TRBD1. The CDR3 is 15 residues long. Germline CDR1 SGHTA, CDR2 FQGNSA. The CDR3 loop reads CASSLAGTRDQPQHF.

The rearrangement uses TRBV6-6 and TRBJ1-3; TCRdb picks TRBD1, but there is no DNA to check that call. CDR3 length: 13 amino acids. Per germline, CDR1 MNHNY and CDR2 SVGAGI (reference sequence). CDR3 sequence: CASSYPYRDTIYF.

The V and J genes are TRBV18 and TRBJ2-5; TCRdb proposes TRBD1, but this gene call is untestable without DNA. The V gene's germline CDR1 is KGHSH and CDR2 LQKENI. The CDR3 covers 15 residues. CDR3 amino acids: CASSRDRGKQETQYF. Looking up the rest from reference TRBV18 and TRBJ2-5 gives the full variable domain: NAGVMQNPRHLVRRRGQEARLRCSPMKGHSHVYWYRQLPEEGLKFMVYLQKENIIDESGMPKERFSAEFPKEGPSILRIQQVVRGDSAAYFCASSRDRGKQETQYFGPGTRLLVL.

This chain joins TRBV20-1 and TRBJ2-7. Per germline, CDR1 DFQATT and CDR2 SNEGSKA (reference sequence). The CDR3 runs 15 residues. The CDR3 is CSARTQEPLMGEQYF.

V gene TRBV7-9 combines with J gene TRBJ1-1; the D call from TCRdb, TRBD1, cannot be confirmed without DNA. Germline assignment: CDR1 SEHNR and CDR2 FQNEAQ (reference sequence). CDR3 length: 16 amino acids. The CDR3: CASSLDRVWGNTEAFF.

The V and J genes are TRBV5-1 and TRBJ2-7; TCRdb lists TRBD1, though no DNA is available to test this call. Germline V gene sequence: CDR1 SGHRS, CDR2 YFSETQ. CDR3 size: 13 residues. CDR3 sequence: CASTHPLSYEQYF.

V is TRBV20-1 and J is TRBJ1-2; TCRdb selects TRBD1, and the lack of DNA leaves this call unchecked. The CDR3 length is 15 residues. From germline, CDR1 is DFQATT and CDR2 SNEGSKA (reference sequence). The CDR3 here is CSAKVTGAENYGYTF.

The V call is TRBV11-1, the J call TRBJ1-5; the D call of TRBD1 rests on TCRdb alone, since no DNA is present to check it. Germline V gene data show CDR1 as SGHAT and CDR2 as FQDESV (reference sequence). The CDR3 extends over 18 amino acids. CDR3 loop: CASSSDDRVGYSNQPQHF.

The chain couples TRBV4-1 to TRBJ1-2; no DNA is available, so the TRBD1 call from TCRdb remains unchecked. Germline lookup yields CDR1 MGHRA and CDR2 YSYEKL. The CDR3 is 15 residues long. The CDR3: CASSQFDRDLPSYTF.

V gene TRBV6-1 combines with J gene TRBJ1-5; TCRdb names TRBD1, which stays unverified in the absence of DNA. The CDR3 is made up of 14 amino acids. Germline assignment: CDR1 MNHNS and CDR2 SASEGT. CDR3: CASSPPGGNQPQHF.

CDR3 sequence: CSAPRGNYGYTF. V is TRBV20-1 and J is TRBJ1-2; TCRdb reports TRBD1, a call that lacks DNA to check it against. The CDR3 loop spans 12 amino acids. Germline lookup yields CDR1 DFQATT and CDR2 SNEGSKA (reference sequence).

This chain links TRBV3-1 with TRBJ2-6; TCRdb reports TRBD2, a call that lacks DNA to check it against. This CDR3 contains 16 residues. Germline V gene data show CDR1 as LGHDT and CDR2 as YNNKEL (reference sequence). The CDR3: CASSYPGGSGANVLTF.

The rearrangement uses TRBV6-1 and TRBJ1-1; as DNA is missing, the TRBD1 call by TCRdb cannot be tested. Germline lookup yields CDR1 MNHNS and CDR2 SASEGT. The CDR3 runs to 14 residues. The CDR3 protein is CASYTLQGNTEAFF.

This chain connects TRBV20-1 to TRBJ1-6; TCRdb outputs TRBD1, but without DNA this stays unchecked. The CDR3 has 18 amino acids. CDR1 is DFQATT, CDR2 SNEGSKA, per germline (reference sequence). CDR3 protein: CSARGGRGTGGLNSPLHF.

This chain links TRBV7-9 with TRBJ2-3. CDR1 and CDR2 (germline): SEHNR, FQNEAQ (reference sequence). There are 16 residues in the CDR3. The CDR3 here is CASSPDQGSSTDTQYF.

The chain links TRBV7-2 to TRBJ2-7; TCRdb picks TRBD2, but there is no DNA to check that call. Germline loops: CDR1 SGHTA, CDR2 FQGNSA. This CDR3 comprises 17 residues. CDR3 amino acids: CASSLASLAGDPYEQYF.